This T cell receptor (beta chain) originates from a study of shared clonotypes between healthy human individuals. CD8 cells regarded as naive lacked CD45RO, were positively chosen for CCR7, and omitted terminally differentiated effector memory CD45RA+ cells. A remark on this clone: Its antigen remains unidentified.

Clones were read by immunoSEQ multiplex PCR, and TCRdb kept only the in-frame ones, dropping some. The sample shows 450,000 to 700,000 clones, roughly 96% of them seen only once. Findings of the study overall: In general, naive subsets displayed greater estimated richness than memory subsets did. Sampling covered nothing but blood. Tissue TCR repertoires likely differ from those found in blood.

Germline V lookup: CDR1 SGHDT, CDR2 YYEEEE. Between the trimmed V and J ends, which lost 3 bases and 6 bases, there was a span of 25 bases. This CDR3 has 17 amino acids. Source material: naive CD8+ T cells sorted from blood. The chain recombines TRBV5-6 with TRBJ2-7; D is uncertain. The clonotype originates from a woman aged 25-40 years in good health. The CDR3 spells CASSYYPPTSTASEQYF. The CDR3 DNA reads TGTGCCAGCAGCTACTATCCCCCCACCTCAACAGCCTCCGAGCAGTACTTC.